This is a list of T cell receptor beta chains from one sample in a study of kidney transplant recipient with SARS-CoV-2 infection. One entry per CDR3 protein, called by TCRdb with MiXCR from the reads. The sample carries about 240,000 distinct CDR3 sequences, around 30% recorded once. Source: a blood sample, taken at baseline and around day 120 from a kidney transplant recipient. All receptors derive from a male patient between 25 and 39 years old who had COVID-19 and was a kidney transplant recipient. Some T cells may be the graft donor's. Each CDR3 is given with its conserved first and last residue. The D gene is left open where the match is weak. Clone size appears in some rows only: once, few, many, or a class for an expanded clone.

abundance	v_gene	j_gene	d_gene	len	CDR3nt	CDR3aa
many	TRBV7-9	TRBJ1-1	NA	17	TGTGCCAGCAGCAACGGAGCCTGGGACGGCGGGATAGCTGAAGCTTTCTTT	CASSNGAWDGGIAEAFF
many	TRBV20-1	TRBJ2-7	NA	14	TGCAGTGCTGGCGAGGCGGGTACCCTCTACGAGCAGTACTTC	CSAGEAGTLYEQYF
few	TRBV4-2	TRBJ2-3	TRBD2	17	TGTGCCAGCAGCCAAGGGACTAGCGGGGCGATGGGCGATACGCAGTATTTT	CASSQGTSGAMGDTQYF
many	TRBV6-5	TRBJ2-1	NA	16	TGTGCCAGCAGTTACTCCGGGTTCAGCTCCTACAATGAGCAGTTCTTC	CASSYSGFSSYNEQFF
many	TRBV5-1	TRBJ2-1	NA	11	TGCGCCAGCAGTGACTACAATGAGCAGTTCTTC	CASSDYNEQFF
NA	TRBV8-2	TRBJ2-6	NA	17	TGTGGCAGAATAGCGAGGATAACACAAAGTCGGGCCAACGTCCCGACTTTC	CGRIARITQSRANVPTF
many	TRBV7-9	TRBJ1-2	NA	17	TGTGCCAGCAGCGGGGTAGCATACCATGGAAAGACCTATGGCTACACCTTC	CASSGVAYHGKTYGYTF
few	TRBV12-3/TRBV12-4	TRBJ1-5	NA	15	TGTGCCAGCAGCTCGGCCGGGGCAGGGAATCAGCCCCAGCATTTT	CASSSAGAGNQPQHF
many	TRBV11-2	TRBJ2-5	NA	16	TGTGCCAGCAGCTTAGTTCGAGCGGGCTACCAAGAGACCCAGTACTTC	CASSLVRAGYQETQYF
NA	TRBV7-2	TRBJ2-3	NA	17	TGTGCCAGCAGTTTAACCACAGGGTCAATGAAAGCAGATACGCAGTATTTT	CASSLTTGSMKADTQYF
many	TRBV5-8	TRBJ1-5	NA	15	TGTGCCAGCAGCTTGGGACAGGTCGTTGATCAGCCCCAGCATTTT	CASSLGQVVDQPQHF
many	TRBV28	TRBJ1-2	NA	14	TGTGCCAGCAGTCGAGGGGAGGGGGTTTATGGCTACACCTTC	CASSRGEGVYGYTF
NA	TRBV28	TRBJ1-2	TRBD1	14	TGTGCCAGCAGTTGGGACAGGGTTTTAGGGAGCTACACCTTC	CASSWDRVLGSYTF
NA	TRBV28	TRBJ2-1	NA	16	TGTGCCAGCAGTTTGGTTGGCGGGCTGAACTACAATGAGCAGTTCTTC	CASSLVGGLNYNEQFF
many	TRBV14	TRBJ1-1	TRBD1	15	TGTGCCAGCAGCCAAGATCAGGGGGCATTTACTGAAGCTTTCTTT	CASSQDQGAFTEAFF
many	TRBV25-1	TRBJ1-2	NA	17	TGTGCCAGCAGTTTGGAACAAGAACTGGGAAAGACCTATGGCTACACCTTC	CASSLEQELGKTYGYTF
many	TRBV2	TRBJ2-3	TRBD1	15	TGTGCCAGCAGTGACGACAGGGGGCGGACAGATACGCAGTATTTT	CASSDDRGRTDTQYF
few	TRBV7-8	TRBJ2-5	NA	11	TGTGCCAGTGCACTACAAGAGACCCAGTACTTC	CASALQETQYF
few	TRBV5-6	TRBJ2-1	NA	15	TGTGCCAGCAGCTTGGGGGCAGAAATCTACAATGAGCAGTTCTTC	CASSLGAEIYNEQFF
many	TRBV5-1	TRBJ1-1	TRBD1	16	TGCGCCAGCAGCTGGGGGGGACAGGGTAGAGACACTGAAGCTTTCTTT	CASSWGGQGRDTEAFF
many	TRBV4-3	TRBJ2-2	NA	14	TGCGCCAGCAGCCAAGTTTATGAGGTCGGGGAGCTGTTTTTT	CASSQVYEVGELFF
NA	TRBV20-1	TRBJ2-1	TRBD1	15	TGCAGTGTTAGAACGGGACAGGGCTACTTCAATGAGCAGTTCTTC	CSVRTGQGYFNEQFF
many	TRBV7-6	TRBJ1-1	NA	12	TGTGCCAGCAGCCACCCCAAGGCTGAAGCTTTCTTT	CASSHPKAEAFF
many	TRBV28	TRBJ1-4	NA	14	TGTGCCAGCAGTTTAGTTGACACCTCAAGAAAACTGTTTTTT	CASSLVDTSRKLFF
NA	TRBV28	TRBJ2-3	TRBD2	14	TGTGCCAGCAGTTTAATGCGCGGGGGAGATACGCAGTATTTT	CASSLMRGGDTQYF
many	TRBV6-5	TRBJ1-6	NA	16	TGTGCCAGCAGTTACTCAGCGAGCTCCTATAATTCACCCCTCCACTTT	CASSYSASSYNSPLHF
few	TRBV20-1	TRBJ1-2	NA	14	TGCAGTGCTAGAGATCACAGCTCTAACTATGGCTACACCTTC	CSARDHSSNYGYTF
many	TRBV9	TRBJ2-2	NA	14	TGTGCCAGCAGCGTAGTTCCAGGCACCGGGGAGCTGTTTTTT	CASSVVPGTGELFF
many	TRBV20-1	TRBJ1-1	TRBD1	13	TGCAGTGCTCGGGGACAGGGAATCACTGAAGCTTTCTTT	CSARGQGITEAFF
many	TRBV5-4	TRBJ1-2	NA	16	TGTGCCAGCAGGAGTACCGTACCAGGAAAGACCTATGGCTACACCTTC	CASRSTVPGKTYGYTF
many	TRBV6-6	TRBJ2-2	NA	16	TGTGCCAGCAGTTACTCGAGGGGACAAATCACCGGGGAGCTGTTTTTT	CASSYSRGQITGELFF
many	TRBV5-1	TRBJ2-6	NA	17	TGCGCCAGCAGCTCCGGGGACAATCTTTCGGGGGCCAACGTCCTGACTTTC	CASSSGDNLSGANVLTF
many	TRBV11-3	TRBJ2-7	NA	15	TGTGCCAGCAGCCCCCAGGGAGCGGGCTCCTACGAGCAGTACTTC	CASSPQGAGSYEQYF